The rows below give T cell receptor beta chains drawn from one sample of a study of T cell responses to AZD1222 COVID-19 vaccine. Assay: immunoSEQ multiplex PCR; the TCRdb copy retains only in-frame clones and omits some. The sample contains roughly 100,000 clones, roughly 87% of which appear only once. The starting material was peripheral blood, obtained 28 days after the second AZD1222 dose. These receptors were taken from an adult who received the AZD1222 COVID-19 vaccine. The CDR3 runs from the conserved cysteine through the conserved F or W. D genes are given only for firm matches. The listing skips clone size in some rows; elsewhere it reads once, few, many or a size class.

CDR3nt	CDR3aa	d_gene	v_gene	abundance	j_gene
TGTGCCAGTAGTATTTGGGTGACGGGCGAGGCTGAAGCTTTCTTT	CASSIWVTGEAEAFF	.	TRBV19	.	TRBJ1-1
TGTGCCAGCAGTCCTGCGACAGGGTCCTACAATGAGCAGTTCTTC	CASSPATGSYNEQFF	TRBD1	TRBV27	once	TRBJ2-1
TGTGCCAGCAGCGTTCCGGACGTGTTGGGCTACACCTTC	CASSVPDVLGYTF	.	TRBV9	.	TRBJ1-2
TGTGCCAGTAGTGAACAGGGGGCTTTCGAGCAGTACTTC	CASSEQGAFEQYF	TRBD1	TRBV19	.	TRBJ2-7
TGTGCCAGCAGTTACTCGAAGCGATCCGGACAGCCCCAGCATTTT	CASSYSKRSGQPQHF	.	TRBV6-5	once	TRBJ1-5
TGTGCCAGCGGTGAGGGGGGCTCCGGAAACACCATATATTTT	CASGEGGSGNTIYF	.	TRBV9	few	TRBJ1-3
TGTGCCAGCATCCGTACAGGGGGAAACACCATATATTTT	CASIRTGGNTIYF	.	TRBV12-3/TRBV12-4	.	TRBJ1-3
TGTGCCAGTAAGACAGGGCCCACAGATACGCAGTATTTT	CASKTGPTDTQYF	TRBD1	TRBV19	.	TRBJ2-3
TGTGCCAGTAGTACGGACAGGGGGAACACTGAAGCTTTCTTT	CASSTDRGNTEAFF	TRBD1	TRBV19	.	TRBJ1-1
TGTGCCAGCAGCTTTAACCTCGGTCAGGGAGCCCCAACTAATGAAAAACTGTTTTTT	CASSFNLGQGAPTNEKLFF	.	TRBV11-2	.	TRBJ1-4
TGTGCCACCCGCCAAAATTTCCTCTACGAGCAGTACTTC	CATRQNFLYEQYF	.	TRBV6-5	.	TRBJ2-7
TGTGCCGTCAGGGATTGGGGGAACACTGAAGCTTTCTTT	CAVRDWGNTEAFF	.	TRBV12-3/TRBV12-4	once	TRBJ1-1
TGTGCCAGCAGCTTAGGAGAGGGGAATGAGCAGTTCTTC	CASSLGEGNEQFF	.	TRBV11-3	.	TRBJ2-1
TGTGCCAGCAGCTCCCGGACTAGCGGGGGGTTAGCCAAAAACATTCAGTACTTC	CASSSRTSGGLAKNIQYF	TRBD2	TRBV11-2	.	TRBJ2-4
TGTGCCAGCACCCACTCCTACGACGAGCAGTACTTC	CASTHSYDEQYF	.	TRBV7-8	.	TRBJ2-7
TGTGCCAGCAGGTCCTGGGGGGCATCCTACGAGCAGTACTTC	CASRSWGASYEQYF	.	TRBV27	.	TRBJ2-7
TGTGCCAGCAGCGCTACGACCAACACTGAAGCTTTCTTT	CASSATTNTEAFF	.	TRBV6-4	.	TRBJ1-1
TGTGCCAGCAGCCCGCGGGACAGGGGGCAATCACCCCTCCACTTT	CASSPRDRGQSPLHF	TRBD1	TRBV11-2	.	TRBJ1-6
TGTGCCCTCAGGGGACAGGGTCGGTATAATTCACCCCTCCACTTT	CALRGQGRYNSPLHF	.	TRBV21-1	.	TRBJ1-6
TGTGCCAGTAGGGACCGGGGCGGTCAGCCCCAGCATTTT	CASRDRGGQPQHF	.	TRBV19	.	TRBJ1-5
TGTGCCAGCTCACAGACAGATATGAACACTGAAGCTTTCTTT	CASSQTDMNTEAFF	.	TRBV18	.	TRBJ1-1
TGTGCCAGTAGTATCCACCCTGGGACGAACACCGGGGAGCTGTTTTTT	CASSIHPGTNTGELFF	.	TRBV19	.	TRBJ2-2
TGTGCCAGCAGTTTAGTCGGGGGAGACACCATATATTTT	CASSLVGGDTIYF	.	TRBV12-3/TRBV12-4	once	TRBJ1-3
TGTGCCAGCCTCGACAGGGATCAGCCCCAGCATTTT	CASLDRDQPQHF	TRBD1	TRBV2	.	TRBJ1-5
TGCGCCAGCAGCTTGGTAGCCGGAGGGAACACTGAAGCTTTCTTT	CASSLVAGGNTEAFF	.	TRBV5-1	.	TRBJ1-1
TGTGCCAGCAGCTTAGAGGCGGGGAAGTATGAAGCTTTCTTT	CASSLEAGKYEAFF	.	TRBV7-2	.	TRBJ1-1
TGTGCCAGCAGCTTGGGGCAGCAAGAGCCCCAGCATTTT	CASSLGQQEPQHF	.	TRBV7-2	.	TRBJ1-5
TGTGCCAGTAGTTTACCGGGACAGGTGAGATCAACAGATACGCAGTATTTT	CASSLPGQVRSTDTQYF	TRBD1	TRBV19	.	TRBJ2-3
TGTGCCACCAGTCGGGGAGAGAAGACCCAGTACTTC	CATSRGEKTQYF	.	TRBV24-1	.	TRBJ2-5
TGCGCCAGCAGCCTCCTAGGGGTCTCTGGGGCCAACGTCCTGACTTTC	CASSLLGVSGANVLTF	.	TRBV4-3	.	TRBJ2-6
TGTGCCAGCAGCACAGACTCCTACGAGCAGTTCTTC	CASSTDSYEQFF	.	TRBV7-2	.	TRBJ2-1
TGTGCCAGCAGCGGAGGCAGGGGTAACACTGAAGCTTTCTTT	CASSGGRGNTEAFF	.	TRBV7-2	once	TRBJ1-1
TGTGCCAGCAGCGGACTCTATGCGGGGGTCTCCTACAATGAGCAGTTCTTC	CASSGLYAGVSYNEQFF	TRBD2	TRBV5-6	.	TRBJ2-1
TGTGCCAGCAGTTTAGGGCAGGACTATGGCTACACCTTC	CASSLGQDYGYTF	.	TRBV12-3/TRBV12-4	.	TRBJ1-2
TGCGCCAGCAGCCAAGCCGGGATGGGATCGTCCGAAAAACTGTTTTTT	CASSQAGMGSSEKLFF	.	TRBV4-3	.	TRBJ1-4
TGCGCCAGCAGCCAAGATGGGGGAGGGGGCCCGTCAGATACGCAGTATTTT	CASSQDGGGGPSDTQYF	.	TRBV4-1	.	TRBJ2-3
TGTGCCAGCAGCTTGGCCCCCCCCGACTGGGGTCAGGCTGAGCAGTTCTTC	CASSLAPPDWGQAEQFF	.	TRBV5-5	.	TRBJ2-1
TGTGCCAGCAGCCCGTGGGGCAACGAGCAGTACTTC	CASSPWGNEQYF	.	TRBV14	.	TRBJ2-7
TGTGCCAGCAGTTTCGGTAGGGCCAACGTCCTGACTTTC	CASSFGRANVLTF	.	TRBV27	.	TRBJ2-6
TGTGCCAGCACCCCGATGGGACCGACATACCACTATGGCTACACCTTC	CASTPMGPTYHYGYTF	.	TRBV7-9	.	TRBJ1-2
TGTGCCAGCAGCTTGGTTGGTATCGGGGAGCTGTTTTTT	CASSLVGIGELFF	.	TRBV5-4	.	TRBJ2-2
TGCGCCAGCAGCCCCGGCAGCACAGATACGCAGTATTTT	CASSPGSTDTQYF	.	TRBV4-3	once	TRBJ2-3
TGCGCCAGCAGCGAGGCGGGCGACTATGGCTACACCTTC	CASSEAGDYGYTF	.	TRBV5-1	few	TRBJ1-2
TGTGCCAGCTCACCTTCGCTGGACTACAATGAGCAGTTCTTC	CASSPSLDYNEQFF	.	TRBV18	.	TRBJ2-1
TGTGCCAGCAGTTACATGAGGGACACTGAAGCTTTCTTT	CASSYMRDTEAFF	.	TRBV6-5	.	TRBJ1-1
TGTGCCAGCATTGGGGCCGGGGAGCTGTTTTTT	CASIGAGELFF	.	TRBV12-3/TRBV12-4	few	TRBJ2-2
TGTGCCAGCTCAGAGACGGACTATGGCTACACCTTC	CASSETDYGYTF	.	TRBV18	.	TRBJ1-2
TGTGCCAGCAGCTCCGCCGAGCCAGGGCAGTTCTTC	CASSSAEPGQFF	.	TRBV7-8	.	TRBJ2-1
TGCGCCAGCAGCCAACAGACAGTCCAATCGAACACTGAAGCTTTCTTT	CASSQQTVQSNTEAFF	.	TRBV5-1	.	TRBJ1-1
TGTGCCAGCAGCCGGGCGGCAGATACGCAGTATTTT	CASSRAADTQYF	.	TRBV11-2	.	TRBJ2-3
TGTGCCAGCAGCTTGGGCGGGGGGGCCGAGACCCAGTACTTC	CASSLGGGAETQYF	TRBD2	TRBV11-2	few	TRBJ2-5
TGTGCCAGCAGTGGACAGGGGGTTGGGTACGAGCAGTACTTC	CASSGQGVGYEQYF	TRBD1	TRBV2	once	TRBJ2-7